Each of the 27 T cell receptor beta chains below was sequenced from the same sample in a study of identical twins listed by TCRdb under 2016. The method was 5' RACE. Sequencing was performed on an Illumina HiSeq 2000. TCRdb took the public reads, trimmed them with fastp at Q25, ran MiXCR for clone calling and kept in-frame beta chains. When rows share a CDR3 protein, they turn into one entry using the most common DNA and genes. This sample lists hundreds of thousands of distinct CDR3 sequences; under 9% were detected once. The top ten constitute 0.98% of the sample. In addition, the sample was reused for a study of yellow fever vaccine responses in identical twins.

Specimen: PBMCs. Every receptor here comes from a woman between 18 and 29 years old in good health.

This clonotype came up a few times. The rearrangement uses TRBV6-2 or TRBV6-3 and TRBJ2-5, with 7 bases fitting TRBD1. The V and J ends lost 0 bases and 0 bases, in that order; junction bases with no gene match: 13. Germline V gene sequence: CDR1 MNHEY, CDR2 SVGEGT. The CDR3 length is 19 residues. The CDR3 loop is CASSYSPGQGVTYQETQYF. The CDR3 region has the DNA TGTGCCAGCAGTTACTCGCCGGGGCAGGGGGTCACGTACCAAGAGACCCAGTACTTC.

The J gene is TRBJ2-7, the V gene TRBV10-3, with D unclear. Germline loops: CDR1 ENHRY, CDR2 SYGVKD. This CDR3 comprises 13 residues. With 2 bases removed from V and 4 bases from J, the gap between germline ends came to 9 bases. CDR3 residues: CAISELWGYEQYF. Written as DNA, the CDR3 is TGTGCCATCAGTGAGCTTTGGGGATACGAGCAGTACTTC.

There are a few counts of this clonotype. This rearrangement joins TRBV20-1 to TRBJ2-1; unclear D gene. Per the germline V gene, CDR1 is DFQATT and CDR2 is SNEGSKA (reference sequence). The CDR3 loop spans 13 amino acids. V was cut by 2 bases and J by 10 bases, with 15 bases left in between. CDR3 loop: CSARSDPEAEQFF. In DNA, the CDR3 is TGCAGTGCTAGATCCGACCCCGAGGCGGAGCAGTTCTTC.

This clonotype was counted at least ten times. The chain recombines TRBV7-2 with TRBJ2-2, with 7 positions matching TRBD1. J gave up 4 bases and V 3 bases, and 2 bases lay outside the gene matches. Germline V lookup: CDR1 SGHTA, CDR2 FQGNSA. The CDR3 contains 14 residues. CDR3 sequence reads: CASSFTGVTGELFF. The CDR3 nucleotides are TGTGCCAGCAGCTTCACAGGGGTCACCGGGGAGCTGTTTTTT.

This clonotype was observed a single time. This rearrangement joins TRBV7-9 to TRBJ2-1; 8 positions match TRBD1. Losses at the gene ends were 1 base for V and 3 bases for J; bases not matched to a gene: 8. Germline V gives CDR1 SEHNR, CDR2 FQNEAQ (reference sequence). The CDR3 is made up of 17 amino acids. As DNA, the CDR3 is TGTGCCAGCAGCTTAGATGTGAGACAGGGGTACTACAATGAGCAGTTCTTC. This encodes CASSLDVRQGYYNEQFF. Using reference TRBV7-9 and TRBJ2-1 for the parts outside the CDR3, the full variable domain is DTGVSQNPRHKITKRGQNVTFRCDPISEHNRLYWYRQTLGQGPEFLTYFQNEAQLEKSRLLSDRFSAERPKGSFSTLEIQRTEQGDSAMYLCASSLDVRQGYYNEQFFGPGTRLTVL.

This clonotype has more than one count but fewer than ten. V and J are TRBV5-1 and TRBJ2-5; no definite D call. V was cut by 2 bases and J by 5 bases, with 13 bases left in between. This CDR3 has 14 amino acids. Germline-derived CDR1 and CDR2 are SGHRS and YFSETQ. This chain's CDR3 is CASSFGPVGETQYF. The CDR3 coding sequence is TGCGCCAGCAGCTTTGGGCCGGTCGGCGAGACCCAGTACTTC.

This clonotype was counted many times. The chain links TRBV10-3 to TRBJ2-5; no firm D call. The CDR3 consists of 13 residues. Germline V gene data show CDR1 as ENHRY and CDR2 as SYGVKD. V was shortened by 4 bases and J by 3 bases, with 9 bases between the two germline ends. This CDR3 is CAISVSYEETQYF. As DNA, the CDR3 is TGTGCCATCAGTGTTAGCTACGAAGAGACCCAGTACTTC.

This clonotype showed up many times. The gene calls are TRBV20-1 and TRBJ2-3; 12 nucleotides align to TRBD2. The CDR3 contains 14 residues. Trimming removed 5 bases from V and 3 bases from J; junction bases left unmatched: 3. Germline CDR1 and CDR2: DFQATT and SNEGSKA (reference sequence). CDR3 region: CSAPSGGATDTQYF. The CDR3 region has the DNA TGCAGTGCTCCTAGCGGGGGGGCAACAGATACGCAGTATTTT.

This clonotype was found a few times. V usage is TRBV9 and J usage is TRBJ2-1, with 7 bases identical to TRBD2. Trimming removed 1 base from V and 10 bases from J; junction bases left unmatched: 5. The germline V gene has CDR1 SGDLS and CDR2 YYNGEE. The CDR3 has 13 amino acids. The CDR3 sequence: CASSVPGRGEQFF. The CDR3 nucleotides read TGTGCCAGCAGCGTACCGGGGAGGGGAGAGCAGTTCTTC.

The rearrangement uses TRBV5-6 and TRBJ2-7; 7 nucleotides line up with TRBD1. The CDR3 is 17 residues long. Trimming removed 2 bases from V and 1 base from J; junction bases left unmatched: 12. From germline, CDR1 is SGHDT and CDR2 YYEEEE. The CDR3 coding sequence is TGTGCCAGCAGCTTCGGGACAGTCGCCCCGCTTTCCTACGAGCAGTACTTC. Protein product: CASSFGTVAPLSYEQYF.

This clonotype has ten or more counts. The V and J genes are TRBV12-3 or TRBV12-4 and TRBJ2-5; a possible D gene is TRBD2 (5 bases). The CDR3 contains 14 residues. V lost 7 bases and J lost 5, with 17 bases in between. The CDR3 sequence: CASTLGVATETQYF. The CDR3 nucleotides are TGTGCCAGCACCTTGGGAGTGGCCACGGAGACCCAGTACTTC.

In its sample, this clonotype was seen many times. The chain couples TRBV29-1 to TRBJ2-1; TRBD2 aligns across 8 bases. The CDR3 consists of 12 residues. Germline trimming cut 6 bases from V and 8 bases from J; bases unmatched to any gene: 6. In germline, CDR1 is SQVTM, CDR2 ANQGSEA. The CDR3 coding sequence is TGCAGCGTCGTCGCGGGGGGCCATGAGCAGTTCTTC. Amino acid sequence: CSVVAGGHEQFF.

This clonotype was counted a few times. V gene TRBV7-2 combines with J gene TRBJ2-7; no clear D gene. The V gene lost 5 bases and the J gene lost 0 bases, with 11 bases spanning the gap. The CDR3 spans 14 residues. CDR1 and CDR2 from the germline V gene are SGHTA and FQGNSA. CDR3 region: CASSPPSVSYEQYF. The CDR3 DNA reads as TGTGCCAGCAGCCCCCCGTCTGTCTCCTACGAGCAGTACTTC.

The chain has TRBV29-1 and TRBJ2-7, with D perhaps TRBD2 (6 bases). The CDR3 consists of 13 residues. Trimming left V 5 bases short and J 4 bases short, with 15 bases between. The germline gives CDR1 SQVTM, CDR2 ANQGSEA. The CDR3, as DNA: TGCAGCGTTCTCCGGGACTCTCCGTACGAGCAGTACTTC. Protein sequence: CSVLRDSPYEQYF.

The chain has TRBV28 and TRBJ1-5, with D uncertain. From germline, CDR1 is MDHEN and CDR2 SYDVKM. The CDR3 sequence is 14 residues long. Trimming took 6 bases from V and 0 from J, leaving 9 bases between them. The CDR3 sequence: CASRDPGSNQPQHF. CDR3 in DNA: TGTGCCAGCAGAGACCCGGGTAGCAATCAGCCCCAGCATTTT. The variable domain in full, completed from reference TRBV28 and TRBJ1-5, reads DVKVTQSSRYLVKRTGEKVFLECVQDMDHENMFWYRQDPGLGLRLIYFSYDVKMKEKGDIPEGYSVSREKKERFSLILESASTNQTSMYLCASRDPGSNQPQHFGDGTRLSIL.

The chain employs TRBV7-9 and TRBJ2-1, with TRBD2 identical over 10 bases. This CDR3 spans 16 amino acids. V trimming: 2 bases; J trimming: 7 bases; junction bases outside the gene matches: 8. Germline CDR1 reads SEHNR; CDR2 reads FQNEAQ (reference sequence). The CDR3 sequence: CASSLHPASGSNEQFF. The CDR3 coding sequence is TGTGCCAGCAGCTTACATCCGGCTAGCGGGAGTAATGAGCAGTTCTTC.

The table lists this clonotype with a few counts. This chain joins TRBV7-8 and TRBJ2-1, with D perhaps matching TRBD2 (6 bases). This CDR3 comprises 13 residues. V dropped 8 bases and J dropped 2 bases, with 10 bases sitting between them. The V gene's germline CDR1 is SGHVS and CDR2 FQNEAQ. CDR3 amino acids: CASAAGPYNEQFF. CDR3 DNA: TGTGCCAGCGCGGCGGGGCCCTACAATGAGCAGTTCTTC.

This clonotype showed up just a few times. This chain joins TRBV28 and TRBJ2-4, with D possibly TRBD1 on 5 matching bases. CDR3 length: 16 amino acids. V was clipped by 4 bases and J by 0 bases, with 13 bases between them. Germline V CDR1 and CDR2: MDHEN, SYDVKM. CDR3 sequence: CASSSKTALAKNIQYF. The CDR3 coding sequence is TGTGCCAGCAGTTCTAAGACAGCTCTAGCCAAAAACATTCAGTACTTC.

The chain couples TRBV7-8 to TRBJ1-2; weak D call: TRBD1 (6 bases). Trimming cost V 4 bases and J 2 bases, with 11 bases left between them. Germline lookup yields CDR1 SGHVS and CDR2 FQNEAQ. This CDR3 region has 14 residues. CDR3 sequence (DNA): TGTGCCAGCAGCTCTAGAACAGGGAACTATGGCTACACCTTC. Translation gives CASSSRTGNYGYTF. Variable domain in full (rest from reference TRBV7-8 and TRBJ1-2): GAGVSQSPRYKVAKRGQDVALRCDPISGHVSLFWYQQALGQGPEFLTYFQNEAQLDKSGLPSDRFFAERPEGSVSTLKIQRTQQEDSAVYLCASSSRTGNYGYTFGSGTRLTVV.

This clonotype was detected a few times. The rearrangement joins TRBV7-9 to TRBJ2-5; 7 nucleotides line up with TRBD1. The CDR3 consists of 13 residues. J lost 5 bases, V lost 6 bases, and 6 bases had no gene match. Germline CDR1 and CDR2: SEHNR and FQNEAQ (reference sequence). CDR3 sequence: CASRQTGMETQYF. The CDR3 bases are TGTGCCAGCAGGCAGACAGGGATGGAGACCCAGTACTTC. Filled out from reference TRBV7-9 and TRBJ2-5, the complete variable domain reads DTGVSQNPRHKITKRGQNVTFRCDPISEHNRLYWYRQTLGQGPEFLTYFQNEAQLEKSRLLSDRFSAERPKGSFSTLEIQRTEQGDSAMYLCASRQTGMETQYFGPGTRLLVL.

The CDR3 nucleotides read TGTGCCAGCAGCTTAGGACCTATCCCTTACAATGAGCAGTTCTTC. This encodes CASSLGPIPYNEQFF. The chain uses TRBV7-9 and TRBJ2-1, with no clear D. The CDR3 contains 15 residues. Germline lookup yields CDR1 SEHNR and CDR2 FQNEAQ (reference sequence). V lost 1 base and J 4 bases, leaving 11 bases between the germline ends.

Concerning this clonotype: One end of the junction varies from germline; a read error may be responsible. The chain uses TRBV7-3 and TRBJ2-3; D gene unclear. This CDR3 is built from 12 residues. Germline V lookup: CDR1 SGHTA, CDR2 FQGTGA. The CDR3 DNA reads TGTGCCGGCAGCTCGACATCTCCTACGCAGTATTTT. This gives the protein CAGSSTSPTQYF.

This clonotype was seen repeatedly, ten times or more. CDR3 residues: CASSATGEVYEQFF. The CDR3 nucleotides are TGCGCCAGCAGTGCGACAGGGGAGGTCTATGAGCAGTTCTTC. V and J are TRBV4-3 and TRBJ2-1; 8 bases match TRBD1. The length of the CDR3 is 14 residues. In germline, CDR1 is LGHNA, CDR2 YSLEER. Unmatched junction bases numbered 9, after V lost 6 bases and J lost 8 bases.

J is TRBJ2-5 and V is TRBV20-1, with 10 bases aligning to TRBD2. Germline CDR1 DFQATT, CDR2 SNEGSKA (reference sequence). There are 16 residues in the CDR3. Trimming cost V 6 bases and J 5 bases; bases outside gene matches: 15. CDR3 sequence: CSAYSGGSLLRETQYF. The CDR3 DNA sequence: TGCAGTGCATATAGCGGGGGGAGTTTACTTCGGGAGACCCAGTACTTC.

This clonotype was recorded a few times. The V and J genes are TRBV5-4 and TRBJ2-2, with a tentative D call TRBD1 (7 bases). Trimming took off 1 base at V and 6 bases at J, with 10 bases between the two ends. Germline assignment: CDR1 SGHNT and CDR2 YYREEE (reference sequence). The CDR3 runs to 14 residues. The CDR3 DNA reads TGTGCCAGCAGCTTGCAGGGGGAGGCCGGGGAGCTGTTTTTT. It encodes CASSLQGEAGELFF.

This clonotype appeared a few times. This chain joins TRBV5-6 and TRBJ1-2; TRBD1 might be the D (5 bases). Trimming removed 1 base from V and 5 bases from J, with 12 bases in between. The CDR3 consists of 14 residues. The germline CDR1 and CDR2 sequences are SGHDT and YYEEEE. For the CDR3, the DNA is TGTGCCAGCAGCTTGAACAGGATCACATATGGCTACACCTTC. It encodes CASSLNRITYGYTF.

This clonotype was detected a few times. The rearrangement uses TRBV20-1 and TRBJ2-7; D may match TRBD1 or TRBD2 (6 bases each). The ends were cut back, 6 bases at V and 0 bases at J, with 12 bases in the middle. In germline, CDR1 is DFQATT, CDR2 SNEGSKA (reference sequence). The CDR3 extends over 13 amino acids. CDR3 sequence (DNA): TGCAGTGCCGGGGGCAGGGTCTCCTACGAGCAGTACTTC. Encoded protein: CSAGGRVSYEQYF.